This T cell receptor (beta chain) was recorded in a study of cytomegalovirus exposure and HLA in healthy donors. The table lists this clone with a few counts. The PCR contained 60 Vbeta and 13 Jbeta primers. The table came from immunoSEQ multiplex PCR; TCRdb's copy has only in-frame clones and leaves some out. This sample has roughly 200,000 clones, with 70% to 85% found just once. The sequence was obtained from a woman in her twenties or thirties in good health and CMV-seropositive. The sample was PBMCs.

CDR3 coding DNA: TGTGCCAGCAGCCCCCGACAGGGGAGCGGAGCTTTCTTT. Translating it yields CASSPRQGSGAFF. J is TRBJ1-1 and V is TRBV14, with TRBD1 matching over 8 bases. Germline V gives CDR1 SGHDN, CDR2 FVKESK. The CDR3 is made up of 13 amino acids. With V trimmed by 4 bases and J by 10 bases, 8 bases remained unmatched.